This T cell receptor (beta chain) is drawn from a study of blood T cell repertoires in COVID-19. Study as a whole: Sample material is recorded as cDNA or gDNA derived from T cells, B-cell-depleted T cells, or PBMCs.

Trimming cost V 3 bases and J 6 bases, with 12 bases left between them. This CDR3 spans 14 amino acids. Per the germline V gene, CDR1 is LGHDT and CDR2 is YNNKEL (reference sequence). Participants' own reports of clinical history determined their cohort assignment. TCRdb keeps only in-frame clones here, not all; method: immunoSEQ multiplex PCR. The data hold almost 250,000 clones, with 70% to 90% observed a single time. The sequenced material came from PBMCs or T cells enriched from blood (not recorded which). The sequence was collected from a woman aged 45-65 years with acute COVID-19. The gene calls are TRBV3-1 (or the pseudogene TRBV3-2) and TRBJ1-5; D call uncertain. The CDR3 DNA sequence: TGTGCCAGCAGCCATCCGGGGAACACTCAGCCCCAGCATTTT. This sequence encodes CASSHPGNTQPQHF.